This TCR beta chain was captured in a study of regulatory T cells in long-lasting Graves disease. According to the study, TCR beta libraries were built with iRepertoire HTBI primers and CDR3-region Arm-PCR. Original processing notes: Among the samples, 60 to 75 TRBV and around 15 TRBJ segments were identified. TCRdb redid the calling of the multiplex PCR reads with MiXCR, one entry per CDR3 protein. The V and J calls were determined by TCRdb, not by the authors. The data show 360,000 or so distinct CDR3 sequences, roughly 16% seen once. Stated time point: newly diagnosed GD, antithyroid drugs for less than 3 months. The authors made the TCR library using RNA they extracted from PBMCs. This sample was shared with a second study, whose subject was T cells in Graves' hyperthyroidism and ophthalmopathy.

Here the sequenced sample was peripheral blood mononuclear cells (PBMCs), taken at new diagnosis, from a patient treated with antithyroid drugs. The clonotype was recovered from a woman younger than 35 with Graves disease.

The CDR3 here is CASSSPLRRPFSGNTIYF. CDR3 DNA: TGTGCCAGCAGTTCCCCCCTTCGTCGACCCTTTTCTGGAAACACCATATATTTT. The chain recombines TRBV28 with TRBJ1-3, with D hard to call. This CDR3 is built from 18 residues. V dropped 4 bases and J dropped 1 base, with 20 bases sitting between them. Germline CDR1 and CDR2: MDHEN and SYDVKM.